Below are 26 T cell receptor beta chains sequenced from a single sample in a study of HIV-infected patients and healthy controls. The repertoire came from unfractionated whole blood and reflected all unsorted peripheral T cells. Alpha and beta constant-region primers primed reverse transcription of approximately 0.55 ug RNA. Using multiplexing indices, alpha and beta chain libraries were generated apart by chain-specific third strand synthesis. MiXCR, run by TCRdb on the 5' RACE reads, gives a single entry per CDR3 protein. This table has around 21,000 distinct CDR3 sequences, more than 8% appearing once. The sample comprised blood. These receptors were obtained from an adult in good health.

This clonotype was seen a handful of times. The chain is built from TRBV20-1 and TRBJ1-4, with D perhaps matching TRBD1 (6 bases). The CDR3 has 14 amino acids. V was pared by 5 bases and J by 0 bases, with 10 bases between. Germline V gene data show CDR1 as DFQATT and CDR2 as SNEGSKA (reference sequence). CDR3 sequence reads: CSAPTGPTNEKLFF. The CDR3 nucleotides are TGCAGTGCTCCGACAGGCCCAACTAATGAAAAACTGTTTTTT.

This clonotype was observed at least ten times. This chain links TRBV5-4 with TRBJ2-5; the D is unclear. The CDR3 runs 14 residues. From germline, CDR1 is SGHNT and CDR2 YYREEE (reference sequence). The V and J ends lost 2 bases and 0 bases respectively, with 8 bases between them. CDR3 nucleotide sequence: TGTGCCAGCAGCTTTGCAGCGTACCAAGAGACCCAGTACTTC. It yields the protein CASSFAAYQETQYF.

This clonotype was observed many times. The chain combines TRBV18 with TRBJ1-2; D perhaps matches TRBD1 (6 bases). Trimming cost V 4 bases and J 8 bases, with 17 bases left between them. CDR1 and CDR2 (germline): KGHSH, LQKENI. This CDR3 has 14 amino acids. This CDR3 reads CASSLQDSVGGYTF. Here the CDR3 DNA reads TGTGCCAGCTCACTCCAGGACAGTGTGGGGGGCTACACCTTC.

As for this clonotype: The junction shows a germline mismatch at one end, possibly a read error. The chain links TRBV5-1 to TRBJ2-5; 9 bases line up with TRBD2. This CDR3 region has 15 residues. Germline CDR1 and CDR2: SGHRS and YFSETQ. This chain's CDR3 is CASSSTSGWEEIQYF. The CDR3 DNA reads TGCGCCAGCAGCTCGACTAGCGGCTGGGAAGAGATCCAGTACTTC.

This clonotype was seen repeatedly, ten times or more. The CDR3 DNA reads as TGTGCCAGCAGCTTAGACAGGACGGCATATGGCTACACCTTC. Translation gives CASSLDRTAYGYTF. This chain uses TRBV11-1 with TRBJ1-2, with a possible D match to TRBD1 (5 bases). CDR1 and CDR2 (germline): SGHAT, FQDESV (reference sequence). The CDR3 spans 14 residues. V lost 1 base to trimming and J lost 5 bases, with 11 bases between them.

In this sample, this clonotype is medium-sized. The gene calls are TRBV28 and TRBJ2-3; D not certain. The V end lost 1 base, the J end lost 1 base, and 12 bases lay between the germline ends. The germline gives CDR1 MDHEN, CDR2 SYDVKM. The CDR3 spans 16 residues. This CDR3 is CASSLSLPPRTDTQYF. DNA for the CDR3: TGTGCCAGCAGTTTATCTTTGCCGCCGCGCACAGATACGCAGTATTTT.

This clonotype showed up many times. CDR3 sequence: CASSQTQGDQPQHF. The CDR3 DNA sequence: TGTGCCAGCAGCCAGACCCAGGGTGACCAGCCCCAGCATTTT. The chain uses TRBV6-5 and TRBJ1-5; D might be TRBD1 (5 bases). Between the trimmed V and J ends, which lost 6 bases and 7 bases, there was a span of 16 bases. The CDR3 covers 14 residues. From germline, CDR1 is MNHEY and CDR2 SVGAGI.

This clonotype was picked up many times. V usage is TRBV5-8 and J usage is TRBJ1-1; the D is unclear. CDR3 size: 15 residues. V shed 4 bases and J shed 6 bases, with 19 bases lying between them. CDR1 and CDR2 from the germline V gene are SGHTS and YDEGEE. CDR3 sequence reads: CASSMPEGWSAEAFF. As DNA, the CDR3 is TGTGCCAGCAGCATGCCGGAGGGCTGGTCCGCTGAAGCTTTCTTT.

In this sample, this clonotype turned up many times. This chain links TRBV10-3 with TRBJ2-5; D not certain. The germline CDR1 and CDR2 sequences are ENHRY and SYGVKD. V shed 6 bases and J shed 1 base, with 12 bases lying between them. This CDR3 is built from 14 residues. As DNA, the CDR3 is TGTGCCATCAGAGAGAGCCTCGCCCAAGAGACCCAGTACTTC. Translated, it gives CAIRESLAQETQYF.

V usage is TRBV27 and J usage is TRBJ1-3; D is uncertain. This CDR3 is 16 amino acids long. Germline values: CDR1 MNHEY, CDR2 SMNVEV (reference sequence). Trimming pared 0 bases from V and 2 bases from J, leaving 11 bases between. CDR3 bases: TGTGCCAGCAGTTTATCGATGACATACGCTGGAAACACCATATATTTT. Its translation: CASSLSMTYAGNTIYF.

The V and J genes are TRBV6-5 and TRBJ2-1, with D uncertain. This CDR3 region has 12 residues. The V gene lost 4 bases and the J gene lost 5 bases, with 6 bases spanning the gap. The germline V gene has CDR1 MNHEY and CDR2 SVGAGI. The CDR3 DNA is TGTGCCAGCAGTTTCCAAGACAATGAGCAGTTCTTC. It translates to CASSFQDNEQFF.

This clonotype was counted many times. This chain links TRBV7-2 with TRBJ2-3; D not resolved. The CDR3 is 12 residues long. Trimming shortened V by 5 bases and J by 4 bases, and 7 bases separated the two germline ends. Germline V gene sequence: CDR1 SGHTA, CDR2 FQGNSA. CDR3 coding DNA: TGTGCCAGCAGCCGACTCCCAGATACGCAGTATTTT. This sequence encodes CASSRLPDTQYF.

This chain uses TRBV9 with TRBJ2-7, with 14 bases matching TRBD2. V shed 3 bases and J 7 bases; nucleotides not matched to a gene: 6. The CDR3 totals 15 residues. Germline values: CDR1 SGDLS, CDR2 YYNGEE. CDR3 bases: TGTGCCAGCAGCGCCGAGGGACTAGCGGGAGAAGAGCAGTACTTC. Amino acid sequence: CASSAEGLAGEEQYF.

Within the sample, this clonotype is medium-sized. The rearrangement uses TRBV4-3 and TRBJ2-6; D is ambiguous. V lost 0 bases to trimming and J lost 0 bases, with 6 bases between them. This CDR3 contains 16 residues. Looked up from germline, CDR1 is LGHNA and CDR2 is YSLEER. CDR3 bases: TGCGCCAGCAGCCAAGAGGGTCTCTCTGGGGCCAACGTCCTGACTTTC. This translates into CASSQEGLSGANVLTF.

This clonotype has ten or more counts. This chain links TRBV12-3 or TRBV12-4 with TRBJ2-3; perhaps TRBD1 as D (6 bases). The CDR3 has 13 amino acids. The ends were cut back, 1 base at V and 4 bases at J, with 6 bases in the middle. CDR3 coding DNA: TGTGCCAGCAGTTTAGACAGGGCAGATACGCAGTATTTT. It codes for CASSLDRADTQYF.

Ten or more counts support this clonotype. The chain joins TRBV10-3 to TRBJ2-3, with TRBD2 as a possible D gene (6 bases). Germline lookup yields CDR1 ENHRY and CDR2 SYGVKD. The CDR3 covers 15 residues. V dropped 4 bases and J dropped 2 bases, with 13 bases sitting between them. CDR3 DNA: TGTGCCATCAGTGTCAGGGACTCAACCACAGATACGCAGTATTTT. This gives the protein CAISVRDSTTDTQYF.

The CDR3 region has the DNA TGCGCCAGCAGCGGGCAGAACCAAGAGACCCAGTACTTC. This codes for CASSGQNQETQYF. V and J are TRBV5-1 and TRBJ2-5, with D uncertain. Germline lookup yields CDR1 SGHRS and CDR2 YFSETQ. The CDR3 contains 13 residues. Trimming took 4 bases from V and 0 from J, leaving 7 bases between them.

Judged by abundance, this clonotype is medium-sized. The chain is built from TRBV29-1 and TRBJ2-6; D call uncertain. Germline lookup yields CDR1 SQVTM and CDR2 ANQGSEA. The CDR3 loop spans 14 amino acids. The germline V and J ends were trimmed by 7 bases and 0 bases, with 10 bases remaining between them. Written as DNA, the CDR3 is TGCAGCGCCTCAACAGACTCTGGGGCCAACGTCCTGACTTTC. Amino acids: CSASTDSGANVLTF.

Within the sample, this clonotype is medium-sized. The chain recombines TRBV6-2 or TRBV6-3 with TRBJ2-2; D is unresolved. Germline V gene lookup returns CDR1 MNHEY and CDR2 SVGEGT. The CDR3 extends over 13 amino acids. Trimming pared 9 bases from V and 3 bases from J, leaving 11 bases between. The CDR3 protein is CASSLTDTGELFF. For the CDR3, the DNA is TGTGCCAGTAGCCTGACGGACACCGGGGAGCTGTTTTTT.

J is TRBJ2-3 and V is TRBV6-5, with TRBD1 matching 7 bases. The CDR3 length is 14 residues. J gave up 4 bases and V 7 bases, and 8 bases lay outside the gene matches. Germline loops: CDR1 MNHEY, CDR2 SVGAGI. CDR3: CASKTGASADTQYF. DNA for the CDR3: TGTGCCAGCAAAACAGGGGCGTCGGCAGATACGCAGTATTTT.

This clonotype was detected ten times or more. The V gene is TRBV6-2 or TRBV6-3, the J gene TRBJ2-7; 10 positions agree with TRBD1. The germline CDR1 and CDR2 sequences are MNHEY and SVGEGT. This CDR3 region has 17 residues. Germline trimming cut 0 bases from V and 3 bases from J; bases unmatched to any gene: 8. CDR3 residues: CASSYSPRQGANYEQYF. CDR3 nucleotide sequence: TGTGCCAGCAGTTACTCTCCTCGACAGGGGGCAAACTACGAGCAGTACTTC.

This clonotype was counted ten times or more. The chain joins TRBV6-2 or TRBV6-3 to TRBJ2-7; tentatively, D is TRBD1 (6 bases). The V gene's germline CDR1 is MNHEY and CDR2 SVGEGT. V was shortened by 2 bases and J by 0 bases, with 8 bases between the two germline ends. CDR3 size: 14 residues. For the CDR3, the DNA is TGTGCCAGCAGTTACCGGGACAACTCCTACGAGCAGTACTTC. Its translation: CASSYRDNSYEQYF.

This clonotype was seen ten or more times. The rearrangement uses TRBV30 and TRBJ1-6; TRBD1 matches at 9 bases. V lost 7 bases and J lost 6; bases outside the gene matches: 16. The V gene's germline CDR1 is GTSNPN and CDR2 SVGIG (reference sequence). The CDR3 length is 17 residues. CDR3 residues: CAYCPGTGTGVNSPLHF. CDR3 in DNA: TGTGCCTACTGTCCCGGGACAGGGACGGGCGTTAATTCACCCCTCCACTTT.

The chain recombines TRBV7-9 with TRBJ1-1; D might be TRBD1 (6 bases). CDR3 length: 11 residues. Germline V gene lookup returns CDR1 SEHNR and CDR2 FQNEAQ (reference sequence). The V end was cut by 7 bases, the J end by 7 bases, with 10 bases between. The CDR3 coding sequence is TGTGCCAGCATCAGGGACATTGAAGCTTTCTTT. Translated, it gives CASIRDIEAFF.

The table lists this clonotype with a few counts. The chain is built from TRBV11-2 and TRBJ2-3; 8 bases match TRBD2. The germline V gene has CDR1 SGHAT and CDR2 FQNNGV. The CDR3 loop spans 14 amino acids. The J segment lost 3 bases and the V segment lost 3 bases, leaving 2 bases of the junction unmatched. Here the CDR3 reads CASSFSGRTDTQYF. The CDR3 nucleotides are TGTGCCAGCAGCTTCAGCGGGAGAACAGATACGCAGTATTTT.

This clonotype showed up many times. The chain employs TRBV10-3 and TRBJ2-1, with D tentatively TRBD1 (6 bases). V dropped 6 bases and J dropped 5 bases, with 14 bases sitting between them. CDR3 length equals 14 residues. Germline loops: CDR1 ENHRY, CDR2 SYGVKD. The CDR3 loop reads CAISRTDSNNEQFF. DNA of the CDR3: TGTGCCATCAGCAGGACAGATTCTAACAATGAGCAGTTCTTC.